This T cell receptor beta chain was sequenced during a study of blood T cell repertoires in COVID-19. Overall study: COVID-19 samples collected from the United States, Italy and Spain covered acute and convalescent phases. PBMCs, B-cell-depleted T cells, or T cells were the source of the cDNA or gDNA that made up the material.

Study processing details: For nucleated cells, counts were estimated from reference gene primer amplification. Measured with immunoSEQ multiplex PCR; TCRdb has only the in-frame clones, and not every one. The DNA gave D and trimming, while V, J and clone size come from that table. This sample has approximately 93,000 clones; more than 70% occur once, and the top ten carry about 0.51%. Trimming took 1 base from V and 9 from J; bases not matched to a gene: 6. Germline loops: CDR1 SEHNR, CDR2 FQNEAQ (reference sequence). The CDR3 loop spans 15 amino acids. The clonotype comes from a man between 60 and 75 years old with acute or convalescent COVID-19. The sequenced sample was peripheral blood. The J gene is TRBJ2-1, the V gene TRBV7-9; TRBD1 aligns across 10 bases. CDR3 in DNA: TGTGCCAGCAGCTTAGTGGGACAGGGGCCGACTGAGCAGTTCTTC. This translates into CASSLVGQGPTEQFF.